The 8 T cell receptor beta chains below come from one sample, sequenced in a study of T cell repertoires in cytomegalovirus infection. TCRdb recomputed calls from the reads with MiXCR, one row per CDR3 protein. The table includes about 300,000 distinct CDR3 sequences, around 10% detected once. The sample was PBMCs. Source of these receptors: a human donor in good health (CMV status not recorded). Some clones in this sample may be carry-over from other donors' samples.

This chain connects TRBV6-5 to TRBJ1-6; D perhaps matches TRBD1 (6 bases). The CDR3 is made up of 19 amino acids. The V end was cut by 0 bases, the J end by 0 bases, with 15 bases between. Germline V gene data show CDR1 as MNHEY and CDR2 as SVGAGI. CDR3 sequence reads: CASSYSTPPGVSYNSPLHF. CDR3 nucleotides: TGTGCCAGCAGTTACTCGACCCCGCCAGGGGTCTCCTATAATTCACCCCTCCACTTT.

This clonotype was seen many times. The V gene is TRBV4-3, the J gene TRBJ1-1; possible D gene TRBD1, 5 bases. V lost 0 bases and J 6 bases, leaving 14 bases between the germline ends. The CDR3 is 15 residues long. Germline V lookup: CDR1 LGHNA, CDR2 YSLEER. CDR3 nucleotide sequence: TGCGCCAGCAGCCAAGATTACCAGGGAGTGTCTGAAGCTTTCTTT. This codes for CASSQDYQGVSEAFF.

The CDR3 sequence is CATSDRDRPEAFF. The CDR3 DNA reads as TGTGCCACCAGTGACCGTGACCGTCCTGAAGCTTTCTTT. V is TRBV24-1 and J is TRBJ1-1; D gene unclear. Looked up from germline, CDR1 is KGHDR and CDR2 is SFDVKD. The CDR3 is 13 residues long. Trimming removed 4 bases from V and 6 bases from J, with 11 bases in between.

The V gene is TRBV20-1, the J gene TRBJ2-7; no reliable D call. Germline CDR1 is DFQATT and CDR2 is SNEGSKA (reference sequence). The CDR3 totals 12 residues. Trimming took 3 bases from V and 6 from J, leaving 12 bases between them. The CDR3 region has the DNA TGCAGTGCTAGGGTTCCTGGTGGCGAGCAGTACTTC. Translated: CSARVPGGEQYF.

The gene calls are TRBV5-6 and TRBJ2-7, with 7 bases matching TRBD2. After removal of 4 bases from V and 3 bases from J, the junction contained 7 bases not matched to a gene. CDR3 size: 14 residues. CDR1 SGHDT and CDR2 YYEEEE come from the germline V gene. The CDR3 DNA sequence: TGTGCCAGCAGCGGTGGACTAGGCTTCTACGAGCAGTACGTC. This codes for CASSGGLGFYEQYV.

This clonotype was picked up many times. The CDR3 DNA is TGTGCCAGCAGCTGGGGCGGAGGACCCTACGAGCAGTACGTC. As protein: CASSWGGGPYEQYV. The chain has TRBV7-2 and TRBJ2-7; either TRBD1 or TRBD2 may fit D (5 bases each). The CDR3 spans 14 residues. Looked up from germline, CDR1 is SGHTA and CDR2 is FQGNSA. V shed 4 bases and J shed 2 bases, with 12 bases lying between them.

This clonotype was observed many times. The rearrangement uses TRBV20-1 and TRBJ2-1, with D uncertain. The germline V and J ends were trimmed by 1 base and 5 bases, with 9 bases remaining between them. Germline assignment: CDR1 DFQATT and CDR2 SNEGSKA (reference sequence). The CDR3 is 13 amino acids. CDR3 residues: CSARGERNNEQFF. The CDR3 DNA reads TGCAGTGCTAGAGGGGAAAGGAACAATGAGCAGTTCTTC.

A remark on this clonotype: At one boundary the junction diverges from the germline segment, which might be a read error. The chain uses TRBV5-1 and TRBJ2-3, with 7 bases lining up with TRBD2. From germline, CDR1 is SGHRS and CDR2 YFSETQ. The CDR3 spans 15 residues. The CDR3 reads CARSLTGDYADTQYF. The CDR3 nucleotides read TGCGCCAGGAGCTTGACCGGGGACTACGCAGATACGCAGTATTTT. The whole variable domain, remainder taken from reference TRBV5-1 and TRBJ2-3, is KAGVTQTPRYLIKTRGQQVTLSCSPISGHRSVSWYQQTPGQGLQFLFEYFSETQRNKGNFPGRFSGRQFSNSRSEMNVSTLELGDSALYLCARSLTGDYADTQYFGPGTRLTVL.